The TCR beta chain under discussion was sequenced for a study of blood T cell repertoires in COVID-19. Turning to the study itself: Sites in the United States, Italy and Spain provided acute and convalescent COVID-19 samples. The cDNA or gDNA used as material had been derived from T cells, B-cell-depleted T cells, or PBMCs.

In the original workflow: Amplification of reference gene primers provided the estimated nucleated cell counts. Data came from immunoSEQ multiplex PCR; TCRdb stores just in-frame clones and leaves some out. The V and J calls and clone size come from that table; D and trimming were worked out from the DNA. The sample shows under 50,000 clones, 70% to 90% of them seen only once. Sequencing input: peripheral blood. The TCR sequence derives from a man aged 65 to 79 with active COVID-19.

The CDR3 spells CASSLGHQNTGELFF. DNA of the CDR3: TGTGCCAGCAGCTTGGGACACCAGAACACCGGGGAGCTGTTTTTT. The chain recombines TRBV5-4 with TRBJ2-2; no firm D call. V was clipped by 0 bases and J by 1 base, with 7 bases between them. The germline V gene encodes CDR1 SGHNT and CDR2 YYREEE (reference sequence). The length of the CDR3 is 15 residues.